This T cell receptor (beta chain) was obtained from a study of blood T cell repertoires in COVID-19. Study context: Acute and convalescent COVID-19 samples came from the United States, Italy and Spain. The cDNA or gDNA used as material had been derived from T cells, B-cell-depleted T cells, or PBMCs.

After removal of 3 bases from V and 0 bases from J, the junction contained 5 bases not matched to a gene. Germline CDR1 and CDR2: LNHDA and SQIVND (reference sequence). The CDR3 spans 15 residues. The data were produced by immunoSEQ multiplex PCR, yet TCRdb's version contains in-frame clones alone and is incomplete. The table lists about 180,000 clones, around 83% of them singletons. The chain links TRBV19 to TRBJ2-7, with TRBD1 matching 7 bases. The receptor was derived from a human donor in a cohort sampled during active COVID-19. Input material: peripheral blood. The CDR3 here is CASSISGTASYEQYF. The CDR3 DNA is TGTGCCAGTAGTATTTCCGGGACAGCCTCCTACGAGCAGTACTTC.